The next 14 T cell receptor beta chains were all read from a single sample in a study of blood T cell repertoires in COVID-19. Data came from immunoSEQ multiplex PCR; TCRdb stores just in-frame clones and leaves some out. The sample includes about 200,000 clones, 75% to 85% of them seen just once. The sample consisted of peripheral blood. Every receptor here comes from a human donor in a cohort sampled during active COVID-19.

This sequence joins TRBV6-5 and TRBJ2-4; 8 bases are shared with TRBD1. J was trimmed by 2 bases and V by 3 bases; bases with no gene match: 3. Germline loops: CDR1 MNHEY, CDR2 SVGAGI. The CDR3 spans 15 residues. CDR3 sequence: CASSYQGATKNIQYF. The CDR3 nucleotides read TGTGCCAGCAGTTATCAGGGGGCGACCAAAAACATTCAGTACTTC.

This sequence joins TRBV19 and TRBJ1-3, with unresolved D. The V and J ends lost 1 base and 0 bases respectively, with 7 bases between them. This CDR3 has 15 amino acids. The germline CDR1 and CDR2 sequences are LNHDA and SQIVND (reference sequence). The CDR3 region has the DNA TGTGCCAGTAGTATAGTCTCTCTCTCTGGAAACACCATATATTTT. Encoded protein: CASSIVSLSGNTIYF.

The rearrangement links TRBV2 to TRBJ2-2; possible D gene TRBD2, 6 bases. CDR1 is SNHLY, CDR2 FYNNEI, per germline. Trimming took 1 base from V and 3 from J, leaving 12 bases between them. The length of the CDR3 is 16 residues. The CDR3 DNA sequence: TGTGCCAGCAGTGAAGGTTACGCGGGGTACACCGGGGAGCTGTTTTTT. Translation: CASSEGYAGYTGELFF.

This clone was found once. V is TRBV6-5 and J is TRBJ2-5; TRBD2 might be the D (6 bases). V lost 8 bases, J lost 10 bases, and 26 bases lay in between. Germline V gene sequence: CDR1 MNHEY, CDR2 SVGAGI. This CDR3 comprises 15 residues. The CDR3 is CASSRDGSRGGGQYF. The CDR3 nucleotides read TGTGCCAGCTCGCGGGACGGGTCAAGGGGTGGGGGCCAGTACTTC.

This clone was observed a few times. The rearrangement joins TRBV25-1 to TRBJ1-2; D is uncertain. Deletions cut 8 bases from V and 0 bases from J, with 10 bases between. This CDR3 comprises 13 residues. Germline assignment: CDR1 MGHDK and CDR2 SYGVNS. The CDR3 reads CASWAGSNYGYTF. CDR3 nucleotide sequence: TGTGCCAGCTGGGCTGGATCTAACTATGGCTACACCTTC.

This chain joins TRBV6-5 and TRBJ2-7; the D gene is possibly TRBD1 (5 bases). This CDR3 has 15 residues. Trimming took 3 bases from V and 5 from J, leaving 17 bases between them. The germline V gene encodes CDR1 MNHEY and CDR2 SVGAGI. The DNA for the CDR3 is TGTGCCAGCAGTTATTTCCAGCAGGGTACCGACGAGCAGTACTTC. It codes for CASSYFQQGTDEQYF.

The V gene is TRBV3-1 (or the pseudogene TRBV3-2), the J gene TRBJ2-3; TRBD1 aligns across 10 bases. Germline loops: CDR1 LGHDT, CDR2 YNNKEL (reference sequence). The CDR3 totals 18 residues. V gave up 4 bases and J gave up 4 bases; unmatched junction bases: 14. The chain's CDR3 is CASSLILGQGGSSDTQYF. DNA for the CDR3: TGTGCCAGCAGCCTTATCCTAGGACAGGGGGGATCATCAGATACGCAGTATTTT.

This chain links TRBV6-5 with TRBJ1-3; no clear D gene. CDR1 and CDR2 from the germline V gene are MNHEY and SVGAGI. This CDR3 is built from 15 residues. V dropped 4 bases and J dropped 0 bases, with 10 bases sitting between them. The CDR3 DNA reads TGTGCCAGCAGTTTGCGGCCGCTCTCTGGAAACACCATATATTTT. Its protein product is CASSLRPLSGNTIYF.

The J gene is TRBJ2-3, the V gene TRBV29-1; the D gene is possibly TRBD2 (5 bases). The CDR3 runs 15 residues. Per the germline V gene, CDR1 is SQVTM and CDR2 is ANQGSEA. V was pared by 7 bases and J by 4 bases, with 21 bases between. The CDR3 reads CSAGGEGRIADTQYF. The CDR3 DNA reads TGCAGCGCTGGAGGTGAAGGGCGGATCGCAGATACGCAGTATTTT.

This clone was observed a handful of times. The rearrangement uses TRBV29-1 and TRBJ1-1; D gene ambiguous. Trimming stripped 5 bases from V and 1 base from J, with 5 bases between. The germline V gene has CDR1 SQVTM and CDR2 ANQGSEA. CDR3 length equals 11 residues. The CDR3 nucleotides read TGCAGCGTTTTAGAGAACACTGAAGCTTTCTTT. Translating gives CSVLENTEAFF. Full variable domain (remainder filled in from reference TRBV29-1 and TRBJ1-1): SAVISQKPSRDICQRGTSLTIQCQVDSQVTMMFWYRQQPGQSLTLIATANQGSEATYESGFVIDKFPISRPNLTFSTLTVSNMSPEDSSIYLCSVLENTEAFFGQGTRLTVV.

The chain combines TRBV19 with TRBJ1-2; 10 bases fit TRBD1. The junction had 11 bases not matched to a gene; V was cut back by 1 base and J by 3 bases. CDR1 LNHDA and CDR2 SQIVND come from the germline V gene (reference sequence). There are 18 residues in the CDR3. The CDR3 protein is CASSIVLPRQGADYGYTF. CDR3 DNA: TGTGCCAGTAGTATAGTCCTTCCACGACAGGGGGCCGACTATGGCTACACCTTC.

The J gene is TRBJ2-3, the V gene TRBV5-1, with D possibly being TRBD1 (6 bases). V gave up 2 bases and J gave up 2 bases, with 18 bases separating them. Germline-derived CDR1 and CDR2 are SGHRS and YFSETQ. The CDR3 is 17 residues long. The CDR3 DNA is TGCGCCAGCAGCTTCCCCCCTAGGGGGTGGGACACAGATACGCAGTATTTT. Translating gives CASSFPPRGWDTDTQYF. Drawing the rest from reference TRBV5-1 and TRBJ2-3, the complete variable domain is KAGVTQTPRYLIKTRGQQVTLSCSPISGHRSVSWYQQTPGQGLQFLFEYFSETQRNKGNFPGRFSGRQFSNSRSEMNVSTLELGDSALYLCASSFPPRGWDTDTQYFGPGTRLTVL.

The chain couples TRBV21-1 to TRBJ2-3; the DNA was not used to check the table's D call, TRBD1. TRBV21-1 is annotated as a pseudogene. CDR3 length: 16 residues. The CDR3 loop is CASSTDRDRGRDTQYF. The CDR3 coding sequence is TGTGCCAGCAGCACCGATCGGGACAGGGGGAGAGATACGCAGTATTTT.

V and J are TRBV11-3 and TRBJ2-5; 7 bases align to TRBD1. The germline V gene has CDR1 SGHNT and CDR2 YENEEA. The CDR3 extends over 15 amino acids. V was pared by 4 bases and J by 5 bases, with 10 bases of the junction left unmatched. CDR3 loop: CASSSSDRWGETQYF. The CDR3 DNA is TGTGCCAGCAGCTCATCGGACAGGTGGGGGGAGACCCAGTACTTC. The full variable domain, completed using reference TRBV11-3 and TRBJ2-5, is EAGVVQSPRYKIIEKKQPVAFWCNPISGHNTLYWYLQNLGQGPELLIRYENEEAVDDSQLPKDRFSAERLKGVDSTLKIQPAELGDSAVYLCASSSSDRWGETQYFGPGTRLLVL.